The text below deals with one T cell receptor (beta chain). What it binds is not known. As part of library construction, unique molecular identifiers were attached to individual cDNA molecules. TCRdb called the 5' RACE reads again in MiXCR, with one record for every CDR3 protein. This sample yields fewer than 120,000 distinct CDR3 sequences, of which roughly 13% are seen a single time; approximately 4% belongs to the top ten. This record belongs to a study of early T cells in non-severe SARS-CoV-2 infection. Background on the study: Sequenced bulk RNA came from whole blood that was unsorted, and chains were unpaired.

Trimming took 5 bases from V and 4 from J, leaving 13 bases between them. The CDR3 consists of 14 residues. Study-wide findings and caveats: There was a bias toward anti-spike CD8 responses in VDJdb matching, which missed private and CD4 specificities.

This sequence originates from an adult who was a healthcare worker with PCR-confirmed SARS-CoV-2 infection or an uninfected control (not recorded which). The starting material was whole blood, obtained at baseline. This chain connects TRBV12-3 or TRBV12-4 to TRBJ2-3; D tentatively reads TRBD1 or TRBD2 (5 bases each). The CDR3 DNA reads as TGTGCCAGCAGTCTAAGTCCGGGACCAGATACGCAGTATTTT. Amino acids: CASSLSPGPDTQYF.